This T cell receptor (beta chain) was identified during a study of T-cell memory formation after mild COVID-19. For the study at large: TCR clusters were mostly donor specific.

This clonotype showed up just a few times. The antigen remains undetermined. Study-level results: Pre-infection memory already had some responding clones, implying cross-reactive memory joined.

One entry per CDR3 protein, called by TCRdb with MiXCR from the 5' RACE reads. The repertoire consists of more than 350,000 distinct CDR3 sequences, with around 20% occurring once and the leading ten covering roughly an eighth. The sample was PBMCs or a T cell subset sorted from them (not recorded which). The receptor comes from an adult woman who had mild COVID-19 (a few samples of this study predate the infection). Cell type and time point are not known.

CDR3 residues: CASSSGLAANEQFF. In DNA, the CDR3 is TGTGCCAGCAGCTCCGGACTAGCGGCGAATGAGCAGTTCTTC. The chain combines TRBV5-6 with TRBJ2-1; 10 nucleotides line up with TRBD2. Germline loops: CDR1 SGHDT, CDR2 YYEEEE. CDR3 length: 14 residues. Trimming took 3 bases from V and 7 from J; bases not matched to a gene: 4.